A selection of T cell receptor beta chains follows, all from one sample in a study of blood T cell repertoires in COVID-19. Sequencing used immunoSEQ multiplex PCR; TCRdb keeps in-frame clones, though not all of them. The sample records tens of thousands of clones, around 85% being singletons. The source material was peripheral blood. The receptors here all came from a human donor in a cohort sampled during active COVID-19. Each CDR3 is given with its conserved first and last residue. D genes are given only for firm matches.

>TRBD2|TRBV28|TRBJ2-1
CASSLIAGGGTEQFF
>.|TRBV5-1|TRBJ2-1
CASSLVGDEQFF
>TRBD2|TRBV11-1|TRBJ2-1
CASSRLADPNNEQFF
>.|TRBV6-1|TRBJ2-3
CASSESEGTDTQYF
>TRBD1|TRBV30|TRBJ1-1
CAWGQGWAEAFF
>.|TRBV11-2|TRBJ2-7
CASSPQLQRATYEQYF
>TRBD2|TRBV6-5|TRBJ2-1
CACRLAGDHNEQFF
>.|TRBV10-3|TRBJ1-4
CAISAQGGGATNEKLFF
>TRBD2|TRBV9|TRBJ2-3
CASSPIAGGVSKTDTQYF
>TRBD1|TRBV4-2|TRBJ2-7
CASSQDGGTGGDEQYF
>.|TRBV3-1/TRBV3-2|TRBJ2-3
CASSPLGADTQYF
>.|TRBV16|TRBJ2-5
CASSQFFGEQETQYF
>TRBD1|TRBV5-1|TRBJ1-1
CASSFGYRHRGLWTEAFF
>.|TRBV24-1|TRBJ1-2
CATSDPTQGSNYGYTF
>TRBD2|TRBV5-6|TRBJ2-5
CASSSGTSGGGETQYF
>TRBD1|TRBV18|TRBJ1-2
CASSPNPRDSVYYGYTF
>.|TRBV11-3|TRBJ2-5
CASSLDGKQETQYF
>.|TRBV5-6|TRBJ2-2
CASSPAGAGTGELFF
>TRBD2|TRBV28|TRBJ2-7
CASSVASGRTAYEQYF
>TRBD2|TRBV20-1|TRBJ2-1
CSASVASGRNEQFF
>.|TRBV28|TRBJ1-3
CASTRIPGNTIYF
>TRBD1|TRBV29-1|TRBJ2-7
CSVGDRGPYEQYF
>.|TRBV2|TRBJ2-7
CASSEAHRGEQYF
>TRBD2|TRBV12-5|TRBJ2-5
CASGLLRTTPSPGLAGQETQYF
>.|TRBV4-3|TRBJ1-2
CASSQLGSQSRFGYTF
>TRBD2|TRBV7-2|TRBJ2-1
CASSPGLAGGDEQFF
>.|TRBV5-1|TRBJ2-5
CASRPSTAPQETQYF
>.|TRBV7-8|TRBJ2-5
CASSLWQGGETQYF
>TRBD2|TRBV9|TRBJ2-3
CASSVGTSGTDTQYF
>.|TRBV6-2/TRBV6-3|TRBJ2-3
CASSYRGGGAQNTQYF
>TRBD2|TRBV7-8|TRBJ2-3
CASSRRTSNTDTQYF
>.|TRBV29-1|TRBJ2-7
CSGRTASSYEQYF